The present T cell receptor (beta chain) was sequenced within a study of long-term antiretroviral therapy in people with HIV (dated by TCRdb to between 2021 and 2022). In terms of the full investigation: Collection of the earliest samples took place about a decade ahead of the 2015 WHO recommendation for immediate ART, at a time when ART was typically delayed until CD4 counts fell. A retrospective serial study tested whether ART initiation and durable HIV suppression were associated with changes in peripheral blood TRB repertoire composition and diversity. The cohort contributed fewer than 200 cryopreserved PBMC samples from a few dozen adults with confirmed HIV infection, collected serially over a mean of approximately 6 years (range 1-12). No cross-contamination during QIAcube processing was seen in test extractions of a monoclonal T-cell line run alongside 33 polyclonal samples. Among the roughly 30 participants with HIV, eleven were female. Broader findings and caveats from the paper: Inferences about post-ART repertoire changes are limited because no data were available on ART adherence, viral resistance or therapy changes. Because cell numbers in pre-ART samples were limited, unsorted PBMC were profiled instead of sorted CD4+ and CD8+ T cells. Starting ART was linked to a significant rise in TRB diversity, yet even with long-term ART the diversity remained significantly lower than in transplant donor controls. Owing to limited PBMC availability, only the TCR beta chain was sequenced, without alpha chain pairing. The samples were dated from about 2004 to 2018, and the ART regimens that were used may be less effective than current ART regimens. Narrower CDR3 length ranges were observed in HIV repertoires than in controls, and an antigen-experienced repertoire with only a slight naive shift after ART was suggested by the network structure. The repertoire was dominated across all time points by expanded TRB clones identified before ART initiation, although this dominance was seen to fluctuate and to decrease in many PLHIV after ART.

Participants were included only if at least one PBMC sample before ART initiation and at least two post-ART samples were available. Every participant with HIV received treatment in the United States of America. Cryopreserved samples of about 0.9-11 million PBMC were thawed and washed before DNA extraction. At the time of the earliest PBMC sample, participants with HIV were aged between roughly 20 and 60 years. Each participant contributed PBMC samples from 1-4 timepoints before ART initiation and 2-8 timepoints after ART initiation, with a median of 7 samples. For every participant, serial HIV viral load, CD4+ T-cell count, ART history and demographic data were obtained. A Qiagen kit on a QIAcube was used to extract genomic DNA from unsorted PBMC, with samples processed in batches of 12. The immunoSEQ hsTCRB v3.0 assay was used at survey level resolution for TRB variable region sequencing. The targeted TRB sequencing depth was about 40,000-55,000 T-cell genomes per sample. TRB libraries were pooled and sequenced on an Illumina MiSeq using a v3 150-cycle kit. The authors processed their data as follows. Repertoire analysis was run in R within a reproducible Nextflow workflow that covered QC, data transformation and analysis. LymphoSeq2, an R package for exploring AIRR-Seq data, was used to implement the custom analyses. Several samples that yielded fewer than 5000 total TRB sequences were excluded, so that under 200 HIV repertoires were analyzed. Among the approximately 180 retained HIV repertoires, 55 to 60 were collected before ART initiation and 120 to 130 after ART initiation. Repertoires were downsampled to 5000 TRB nucleotide sequences, with summary statistics averaged over 100 downsampling iterations. TRB sequences were retained for analysis only if CDR3 regions of at least seven amino acids were present. Diversity was assessed using a clonality score derived from Shannon entropy and using the Gini coefficient. Repertoire networks linked the top 5000 CDR3 amino acid sequences whenever two sequences differed by an edit distance of one. GLIPH2 predicted antigen specificity groups and MHC restriction for TRB CDR3 amino acid sequences. To flag known CMV, EBV, HIV or tissue antigen associations, CDR3 amino acid sequences were matched against VDJdb and McPAS-TCR. Pre-ART, post-ART and control groups were compared with Wilcoxon signed-rank tests and Holm-Bonferroni correction. TCRdb took this table from immuneACCESS and kept in-frame rearrangements with V and J called. Such tables lack part of the clones; where checked against another copy, unresolved V genes explain under half of the gap, and the rest is unexplained. Clonal size and the V and J genes are those of that table, whereas D and trimming came from the DNA. The sample table contains about 39,000 clones; only one count was recorded for 70% to 90% of them. The leading ten clones occupy about 4% of the sample.

A single count supports this clone. This clone's antigen is unknown. Base quality data are lacking; no much larger clone is found one base away. This specimen consisted of unsorted PBMCs, obtained 1.2 years after starting antiretroviral therapy. This receptor was obtained from a woman in her forties or fifties with HIV.

The nucleotide sequence is TGTGCCAGCAGGGGGCTAGCGGGGGTCCAAGAGACCCAGTACTTC. It translates to CASRGLAGVQETQYF. The chain uses TRBV2 and TRBJ2-5, and 10 junctional nucleotides match TRBD2. Including the terminal cysteine and phenylalanine, the CDR3 comprises 15 residues. The DNA shown is the 45-base CDR3, in frame from base 1. Relative to germline, V is missing 6 bases and J is missing 1 base, with 5 bases of the junction outside any gene match. The germline V gene provides CDR1 SNHLY and CDR2 FYNNEI.